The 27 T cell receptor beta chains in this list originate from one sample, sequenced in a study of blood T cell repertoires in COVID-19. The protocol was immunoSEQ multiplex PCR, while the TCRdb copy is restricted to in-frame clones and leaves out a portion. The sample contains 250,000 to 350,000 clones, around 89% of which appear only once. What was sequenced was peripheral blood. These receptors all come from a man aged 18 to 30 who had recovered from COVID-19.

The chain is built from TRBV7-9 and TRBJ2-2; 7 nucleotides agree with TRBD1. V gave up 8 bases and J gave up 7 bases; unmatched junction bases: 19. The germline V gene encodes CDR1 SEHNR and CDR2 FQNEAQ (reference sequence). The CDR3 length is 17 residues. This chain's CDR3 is CASHPYSYRGRGGELFF. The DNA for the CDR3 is TGTGCCAGCCACCCCTACTCGTACAGGGGTCGCGGCGGGGAGCTGTTTTTT.

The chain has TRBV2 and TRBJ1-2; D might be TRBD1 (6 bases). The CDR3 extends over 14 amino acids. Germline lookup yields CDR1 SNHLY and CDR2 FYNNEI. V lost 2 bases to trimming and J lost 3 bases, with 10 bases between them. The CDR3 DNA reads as TGTGCCAGCAGTGAATCGGACAGTTACTATGGCTACACCTTC. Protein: CASSESDSYYGYTF.

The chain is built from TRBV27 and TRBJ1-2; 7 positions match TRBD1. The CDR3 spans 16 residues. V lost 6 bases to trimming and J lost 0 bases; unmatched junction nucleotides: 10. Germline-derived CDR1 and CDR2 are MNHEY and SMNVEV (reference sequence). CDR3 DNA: TGTGCCAGCAGCGCCGGGGGACAGCAATCTAACTATGGCTACACCTTC. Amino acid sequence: CASSAGGQQSNYGYTF.

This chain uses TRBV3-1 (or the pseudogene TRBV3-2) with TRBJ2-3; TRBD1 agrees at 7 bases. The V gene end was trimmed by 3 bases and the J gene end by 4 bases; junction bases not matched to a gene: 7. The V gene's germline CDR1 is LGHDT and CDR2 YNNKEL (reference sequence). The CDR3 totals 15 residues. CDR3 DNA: TGTGCCAGCAGCCACCGACAGGGTAGGGCAGATACGCAGTATTTT. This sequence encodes CASSHRQGRADTQYF.

The DNA of the CDR3 is TGTGCCAGCAGTTACTCACTAGCGGGGATAGGGGAGACCCAGTACTTC. Residues: CASSYSLAGIGETQYF. The chain employs TRBV6-6 and TRBJ2-5, with TRBD2 matching over 10 bases. Germline V CDR1 and CDR2: MNHNY, SVGAGI (reference sequence). V shed 0 bases and J 5 bases; nucleotides not matched to a gene: 6. This CDR3 comprises 16 residues.

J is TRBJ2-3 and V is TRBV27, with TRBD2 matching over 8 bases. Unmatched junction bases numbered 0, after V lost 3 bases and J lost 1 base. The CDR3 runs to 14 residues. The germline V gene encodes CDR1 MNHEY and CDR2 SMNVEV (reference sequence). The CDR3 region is CASSLTSGTDTQYF. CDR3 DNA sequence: TGTGCCAGCAGTTTGACTAGCGGCACAGATACGCAGTATTTT.

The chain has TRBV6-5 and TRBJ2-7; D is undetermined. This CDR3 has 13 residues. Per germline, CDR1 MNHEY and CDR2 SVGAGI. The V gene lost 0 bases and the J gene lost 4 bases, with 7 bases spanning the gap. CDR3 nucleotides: TGTGCCAGCAGTTACTCGAGCAATTACGAGCAGTACTTC. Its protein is CASSYSSNYEQYF.

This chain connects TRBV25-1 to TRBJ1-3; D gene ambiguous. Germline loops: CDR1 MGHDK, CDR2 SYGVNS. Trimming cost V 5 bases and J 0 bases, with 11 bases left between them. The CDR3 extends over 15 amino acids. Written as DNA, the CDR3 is TGTGCCAGCAGTCCCCCGGGAGTCTCTGGAAACACCATATATTTT. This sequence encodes CASSPPGVSGNTIYF.

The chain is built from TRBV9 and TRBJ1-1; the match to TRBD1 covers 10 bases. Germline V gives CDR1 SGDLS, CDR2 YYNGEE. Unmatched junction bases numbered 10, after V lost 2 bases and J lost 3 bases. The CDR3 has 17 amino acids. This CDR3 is CASSVGTGEFEDTEAFF. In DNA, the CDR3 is TGTGCCAGCAGCGTGGGGACAGGGGAGTTTGAAGACACTGAAGCTTTCTTT.

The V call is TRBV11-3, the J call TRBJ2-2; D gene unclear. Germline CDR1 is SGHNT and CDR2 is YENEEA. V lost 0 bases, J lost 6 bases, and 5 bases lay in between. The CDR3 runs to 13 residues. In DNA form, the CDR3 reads TGTGCCAGCAGCTTAGATCTCCCCGGGGAGCTGTTTTTT. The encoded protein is CASSLDLPGELFF.

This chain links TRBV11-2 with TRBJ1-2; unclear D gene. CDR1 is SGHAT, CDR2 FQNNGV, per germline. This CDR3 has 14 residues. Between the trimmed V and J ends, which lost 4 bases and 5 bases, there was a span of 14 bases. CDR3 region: CASSSPRGYYGYTF. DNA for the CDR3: TGTGCCAGCAGCTCCCCCCGCGGGTATTATGGCTACACCTTC.

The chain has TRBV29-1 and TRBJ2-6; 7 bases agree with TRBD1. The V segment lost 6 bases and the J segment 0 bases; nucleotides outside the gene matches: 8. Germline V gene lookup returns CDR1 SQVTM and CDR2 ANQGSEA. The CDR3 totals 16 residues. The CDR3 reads CSVYRQGTSGANVLTF. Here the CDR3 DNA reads TGCAGCGTCTACCGACAGGGCACCTCTGGGGCCAACGTCCTGACTTTC.

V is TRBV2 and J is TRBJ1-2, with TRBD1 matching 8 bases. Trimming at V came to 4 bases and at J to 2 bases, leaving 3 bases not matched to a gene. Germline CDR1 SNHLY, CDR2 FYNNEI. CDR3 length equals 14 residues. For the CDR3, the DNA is TGTGCCAGCAGTGCGGCAGGGGGCAACTATGGCTACACCTTC. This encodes CASSAAGGNYGYTF.

CDR3 protein: CASSEGQLYGYTF. CDR3 DNA: TGCGCCAGCAGCGAGGGACAGCTCTATGGCTACACCTTC. The chain carries TRBV5-1 and TRBJ1-2; TRBD1 matches 7 bases. The trim removed 4 bases at V and 4 bases at J, leaving 4 bases unmatched. Germline V gene data show CDR1 as SGHRS and CDR2 as YFSETQ. The CDR3 runs 13 residues.

This CDR3 reads CASSPGGTGDNYGYTF. In DNA form, the CDR3 reads TGTGCCAGCTCACCAGGTGGGACAGGGGATAACTATGGCTACACCTTC. The chain joins TRBV18 to TRBJ1-2, with TRBD1 identical over 10 bases. CDR1 is KGHSH, CDR2 LQKENI, per germline. The length of the CDR3 is 16 residues. V lost 2 bases to trimming and J lost 1 base; unmatched junction nucleotides: 4.

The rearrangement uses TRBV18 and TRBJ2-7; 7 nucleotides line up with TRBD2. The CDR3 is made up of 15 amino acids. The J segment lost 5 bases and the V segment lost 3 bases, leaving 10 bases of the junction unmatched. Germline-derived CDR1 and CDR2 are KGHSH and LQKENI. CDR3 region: CASSPTSGARDEQYF. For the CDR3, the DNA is TGTGCCAGCTCACCCACAAGCGGGGCCCGAGACGAGCAGTACTTC.

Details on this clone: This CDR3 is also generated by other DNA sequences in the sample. DNA of the CDR3: TGTGCCAGCAGTTTAGGGGGCCCCGGGGAGCTGTTTTTT. As protein: CASSLGGPGELFF. The rearrangement joins TRBV12-3 or TRBV12-4 to TRBJ2-2, with TRBD1 as a possible D gene (5 bases). The CDR3 consists of 13 residues. The V end was cut by 1 base, the J end by 6 bases, with 6 bases between.

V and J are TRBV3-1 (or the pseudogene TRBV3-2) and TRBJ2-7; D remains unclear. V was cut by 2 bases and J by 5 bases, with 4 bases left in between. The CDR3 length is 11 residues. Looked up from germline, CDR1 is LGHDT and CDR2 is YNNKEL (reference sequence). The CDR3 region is CASSQSDEQYF. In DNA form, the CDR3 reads TGTGCCAGCAGCCAATCCGACGAGCAGTACTTC.

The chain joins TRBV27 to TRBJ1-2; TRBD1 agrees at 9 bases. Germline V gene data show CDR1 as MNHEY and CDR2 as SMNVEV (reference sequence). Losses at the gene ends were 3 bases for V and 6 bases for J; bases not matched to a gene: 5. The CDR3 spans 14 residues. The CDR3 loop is CASSFPRTGDGYTF. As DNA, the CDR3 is TGTGCCAGCAGTTTTCCCCGGACAGGGGATGGCTACACCTTC.

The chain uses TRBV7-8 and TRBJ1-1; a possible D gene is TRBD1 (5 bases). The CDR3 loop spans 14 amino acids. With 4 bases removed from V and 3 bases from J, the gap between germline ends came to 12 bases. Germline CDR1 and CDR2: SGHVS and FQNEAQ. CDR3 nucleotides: TGTGCCAGCAGCTCAAGGGGTGATCACACTGAAGCTTTCTTT. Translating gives CASSSRGDHTEAFF.

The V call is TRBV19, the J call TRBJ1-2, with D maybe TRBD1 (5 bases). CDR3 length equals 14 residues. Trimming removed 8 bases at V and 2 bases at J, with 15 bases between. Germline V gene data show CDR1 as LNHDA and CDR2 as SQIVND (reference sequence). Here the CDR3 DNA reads TGTGCCAGTCTGCGGGGACGAGGGAACTATGGCTACACCTTC. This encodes CASLRGRGNYGYTF.

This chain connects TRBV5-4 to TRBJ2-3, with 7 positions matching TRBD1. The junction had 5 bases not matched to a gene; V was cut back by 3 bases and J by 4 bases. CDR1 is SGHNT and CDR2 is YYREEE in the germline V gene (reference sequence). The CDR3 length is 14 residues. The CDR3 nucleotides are TGTGCCAGCAGCTCCCAACAGGGGCCAGATACGCAGTATTTT. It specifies CASSSQQGPDTQYF.

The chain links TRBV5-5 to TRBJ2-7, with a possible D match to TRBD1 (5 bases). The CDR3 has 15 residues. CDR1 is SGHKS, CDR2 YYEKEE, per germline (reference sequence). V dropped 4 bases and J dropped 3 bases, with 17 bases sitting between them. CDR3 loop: CASSHQPGHNYEQYF. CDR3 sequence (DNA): TGTGCCAGCAGCCATCAGCCAGGACACAACTACGAGCAGTACTTC.

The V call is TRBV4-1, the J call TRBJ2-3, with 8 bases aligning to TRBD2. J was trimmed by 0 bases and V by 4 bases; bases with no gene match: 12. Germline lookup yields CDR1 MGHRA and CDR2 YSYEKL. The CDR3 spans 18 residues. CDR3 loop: CASSPYTGTRESTDTQYF. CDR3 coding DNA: TGCGCCAGCAGCCCTTATACCGGGACTAGAGAAAGCACAGATACGCAGTATTTT.

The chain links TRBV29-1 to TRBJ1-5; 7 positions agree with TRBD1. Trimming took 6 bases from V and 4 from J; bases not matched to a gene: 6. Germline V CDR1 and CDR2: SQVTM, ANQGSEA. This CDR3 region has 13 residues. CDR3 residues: CSVTPGQNQPQHF. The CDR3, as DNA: TGCAGCGTCACCCCGGGACAGAATCAGCCCCAGCATTTT. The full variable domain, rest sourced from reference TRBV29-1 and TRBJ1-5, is SAVISQKPSRDICQRGTSLTIQCQVDSQVTMMFWYRQQPGQSLTLIATANQGSEATYESGFVIDKFPISRPNLTFSTLTVSNMSPEDSSIYLCSVTPGQNQPQHFGDGTRLSIL.

CDR3 loop: CASTLTGLGLYEQYF. The DNA of the CDR3 is TGTGCCAGCACCCTGACAGGACTCGGTCTCTACGAGCAGTACTTC. The chain carries TRBV27 and TRBJ2-7, with D possibly matching TRBD1 (6 bases). V shed 7 bases and J shed 3 bases, with 19 bases lying between them. Germline loops: CDR1 MNHEY, CDR2 SMNVEV (reference sequence). The CDR3 has 15 amino acids.

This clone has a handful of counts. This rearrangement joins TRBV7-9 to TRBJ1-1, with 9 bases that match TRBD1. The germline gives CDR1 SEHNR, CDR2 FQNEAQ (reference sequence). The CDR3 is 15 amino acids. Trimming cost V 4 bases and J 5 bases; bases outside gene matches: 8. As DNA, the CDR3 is TGTGCCAGCAGCTCGCGACAGGGGGTGAGGACTGAAGCTTTCTTT. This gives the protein CASSSRQGVRTEAFF. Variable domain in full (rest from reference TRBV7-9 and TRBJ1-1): DTGVSQNPRHKITKRGQNVTFRCDPISEHNRLYWYRQTLGQGPEFLTYFQNEAQLEKSRLLSDRFSAERPKGSFSTLEIQRTEQGDSAMYLCASSSRQGVRTEAFFGQGTRLTVV.